Listed below are T cell receptor beta chains from one sample, sequenced in a study of cytomegalovirus exposure and HLA in healthy donors. The data were produced by immunoSEQ multiplex PCR, yet TCRdb's version contains in-frame clones alone and is incomplete. The table lists around 130,000 clones, 89% of them singletons, with around 3.1% in the top ten. Sample: PBMCs. The receptor source for this set is a man younger than 40 in good health and CMV-seronegative. CDR3s include the opening cysteine and the closing phenylalanine or tryptophan. D genes are given only for firm matches. Clone sizes are given selectively: once, few, many, or a class where the clone is expanded.

NA,NA,TRBV6-6,TRBJ1-1,12,CASSPSNTEAFF,TGTGCCAGCAGCCCCTCCAACACTGAAGCTTTCTTT
TRBD2,NA,TRBV7-8,TRBJ2-1,15,CASSFGGGAYNEQFF,TGTGCCAGCAGCTTTGGCGGGGGGGCCTACAATGAGCAGTTCTTC
NA,NA,TRBV10-3,TRBJ1-3,16,CAISLSQGQSGNTIYF,TGTGCCATCAGTCTTTCGCAGGGCCAGAGTGGAAACACCATATATTTT
TRBD1,once,TRBV4-1,TRBJ1-3,14,CASSPRQGQNTIYF,TGCGCCAGCAGCCCTAGACAGGGTCAAAACACCATATATTTT
NA,once,TRBV6-6,TRBJ1-5,14,CASSYLQSNQPQHF,TGTGCCAGCAGTTACCTTCAGAGCAATCAGCCCCAGCATTTT
TRBD2,NA,TRBV11-2,TRBJ2-5,13,CASSSGLAETQYF,TGTGCCAGCAGCTCGGGACTAGCGGAGACCCAGTACTTC
TRBD1,NA,TRBV7-6,TRBJ2-7,19,CASSPHLWQGASISYEQYF,TGTGCCAGCAGCCCCCATCTCTGGCAGGGGGCTTCTATCTCCTACGAGCAGTACTTC
NA,NA,TRBV29-1,TRBJ2-3,13,CSVVGTSTDTQYF,TGCAGCGTTGTTGGGACTAGCACAGATACGCAGTATTTT
NA,once,TRBV7-8,TRBJ2-4,17,CASSLLANREAKNIQYF,TGTGCCAGCAGCTTATTGGCCAACAGGGAGGCCAAAAACATTCAGTACTTC
TRBD1,NA,TRBV7-2,TRBJ2-7,15,CASSRYGGQAYEQYF,TGTGCCAGCAGCCGGTACGGTGGACAGGCCTACGAGCAGTACTTC
TRBD1,NA,TRBV15,TRBJ1-2,12,CATSRTGRGYTF,TGTGCCACCAGCAGGACAGGGCGAGGCTACACCTTC
NA,NA,TRBV28,TRBJ1-5,14,CASSSGQFNQPQHF,TGTGCCAGCAGTTCTGGACAGTTTAATCAGCCCCAGCATTTT
TRBD2,once,TRBV27,TRBJ2-2,17,CASSFRLPGLGTGELFF,TGTGCCAGCAGTTTCAGGCTGCCGGGACTAGGTACCGGGGAGCTGTTTTTT
NA,few,TRBV10-3,TRBJ2-2,13,CAISEGRAGELFF,TGTGCCATCAGTGAGGGGCGCGCCGGGGAGCTGTTTTTT
NA,NA,TRBV5-1,TRBJ2-3,12,CASSPSTDTQYF,TGCGCCAGCAGCCCTTCCACAGATACGCAGTATTTT
TRBD2,NA,TRBV2,TRBJ2-1,12,CASRAQRGRQFF,TGTGCCAGCAGGGCCCAGCGGGGGAGGCAGTTCTTC
NA,NA,TRBV2,TRBJ1-5,13,CASSGQGNQPQHF,TGTGCCAGCAGTGGGCAGGGGAATCAGCCCCAGCATTTT
NA,NA,TRBV9,TRBJ2-3,18,CASSVMGDSNRVTDTQYF,TGTGCCAGCAGCGTAATGGGAGACTCAAATAGGGTCACAGATACGCAGTATTTT
NA,NA,TRBV19,TRBJ2-2,13,CASSLVAGGELFF,TGTGCCAGTAGTTTGGTAGCTGGCGGGGAGCTGTTTTTT
TRBD1,NA,TRBV19,TRBJ1-6,14,CASSITGVGSPLHF,TGTGCCAGTAGTATTACAGGGGTGGGATCACCCCTCCACTTT
NA,NA,TRBV7-9,TRBJ2-7,13,CASSPRVSYEQYF,TGTGCCAGCAGCCCCCGGGTCAGCTACGAGCAGTACTTC
TRBD1,NA,TRBV6-1,TRBJ1-3,15,CASRTGALRGNTIYF,TGTGCCAGCAGGACAGGGGCCCTTCGGGGAAACACCATATATTTT
NA,NA,TRBV4-1,TRBJ2-5,16,CASSQAGQIIQETQYF,TGCGCCAGCAGCCAAGCTGGACAGATCATACAAGAGACCCAGTACTTC
NA,NA,TRBV18,TRBJ1-1,14,CASSPIYMNTEAFF,TGTGCCAGCTCACCAATTTATATGAACACTGAAGCTTTCTTT
NA,NA,TRBV6-5,TRBJ2-7,15,CASSYGGATSYEQYF,TGTGCCAGCAGTTACGGAGGGGCCACTTCCTACGAGCAGTACTTC
TRBD1,NA,TRBV29-1,TRBJ1-2,11,CSVARQGSYTF,TGCAGCGTGGCCCGACAGGGAAGCTACACCTTC
NA,few,TRBV6-6,TRBJ1-1,14,CASSPPGRNTEAFF,TGTGCCAGCAGTCCGCCGGGAAGAAACACTGAAGCTTTCTTT
TRBD2,NA,TRBV2,TRBJ2-2,15,CASSEVRGVTGELFF,TGTGCCAGCAGTGAGGTGCGGGGGGTGACCGGGGAGCTGTTTTTT
TRBD1,once,TRBV27,TRBJ2-7,14,CASSSGTGGYEQYF,TGTGCCAGCAGTTCCGGGACAGGGGGCTACGAGCAGTACTTC
TRBD2,NA,TRBV5-4,TRBJ2-3,15,CASLGGSEGTDTQYF,TGTGCCAGCTTGGGAGGGAGCGAAGGCACAGATACGCAGTATTTT
TRBD1,few,TRBV6-1,TRBJ1-2,13,CASSEVDRSGYTF,TGTGCCAGCAGTGAAGTGGACAGGTCTGGCTACACCTTC
TRBD1,NA,TRBV6-5,TRBJ2-2,16,CASSYLWTGGAGELFF,TGTGCCAGCAGTTACCTTTGGACAGGGGGGGCCGGGGAGCTGTTTTTT
NA,NA,TRBV5-1,TRBJ2-7,15,CASSLSPGGLYEQYF,TGCGCCAGCAGCTTGTCACCGGGGGGCCTCTACGAGCAGTACTTC
NA,NA,TRBV18,TRBJ2-5,13,CASHIDRKETQYF,TGTGCCAGCCATATTGACAGGAAAGAGACCCAGTACTTC
NA,few,TRBV4-2,TRBJ1-2,15,CASSQDEGRVSGYTF,TGTGCCAGCAGCCAAGATGAGGGCCGGGTAAGTGGCTACACCTTC
TRBD1,NA,TRBV2,TRBJ2-5,13,CASSGTGGVTQYF,TGTGCCAGCAGCGGGACAGGGGGAGTGACCCAGTACTTC
NA,NA,TRBV7-6,TRBJ1-1,13,CASSLTGNTEAFF,TGTGCCAGCAGCTTAACGGGGAACACTGAAGCTTTCTTT
NA,NA,TRBV28,TRBJ1-5,16,CASSTIGQLSNQPQHF,TGTGCCAGCAGTACTATCGGACAGTTGAGCAATCAGCCCCAGCATTTT
NA,NA,TRBV4-3,TRBJ2-7,15,CASSQDRQEAYEQYF,TGCGCCAGCAGCCAAGATAGGCAGGAAGCCTACGAGCAGTACTTC
TRBD1,NA,TRBV9,TRBJ2-1,16,CASSALQGVRNNEQFF,TGTGCCAGCAGCGCCCTACAGGGGGTGCGGAACAATGAGCAGTTCTTC
NA,NA,TRBV7-9,TRBJ2-1,14,CASSFWSVGDEQFF,TGTGCCAGCAGCTTTTGGTCCGTCGGAGATGAGCAGTTCTTC
NA,NA,TRBV6-6,TRBJ2-4,11,CASSFGQIIVF,TGTGCCAGCAGTTTTGGACAGATTATCGTCTTC
TRBD1,NA,TRBV5-1,TRBJ1-2,17,CASKRTGGTPPGYGYTF,TGCGCCAGCAAGAGAACAGGGGGGACCCCGCCAGGCTATGGCTACACCTTC